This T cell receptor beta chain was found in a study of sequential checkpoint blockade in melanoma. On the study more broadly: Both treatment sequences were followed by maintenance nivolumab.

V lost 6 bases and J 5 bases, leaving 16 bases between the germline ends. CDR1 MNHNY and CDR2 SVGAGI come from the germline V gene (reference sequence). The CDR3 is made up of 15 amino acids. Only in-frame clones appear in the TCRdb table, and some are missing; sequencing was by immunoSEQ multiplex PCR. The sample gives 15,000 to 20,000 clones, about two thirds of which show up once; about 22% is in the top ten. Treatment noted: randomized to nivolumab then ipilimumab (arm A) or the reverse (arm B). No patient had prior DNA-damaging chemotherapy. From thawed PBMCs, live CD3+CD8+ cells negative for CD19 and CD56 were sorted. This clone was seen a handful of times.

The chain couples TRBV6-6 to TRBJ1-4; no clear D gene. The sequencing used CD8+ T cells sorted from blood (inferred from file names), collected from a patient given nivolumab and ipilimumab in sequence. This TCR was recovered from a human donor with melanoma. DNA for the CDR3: TGTGCCAGCAGCAGCGAGGTGGCAGCCAATGAAAAACTGTTTTTT. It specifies CASSSEVAANEKLFF.